The rows below give T cell receptor beta chains drawn from one sample of a study. A single record per CDR3 protein comes from TCRdb applying MiXCR to the 5' RACE reads. The sample has around 57,000 distinct CDR3 sequences; more than 25% are singletons. Sample: tumor-infiltrating memory CD4+ T cells sorted from the breast tumor. All receptors come from a female donor with breast cancer. Each CDR3 is given with its conserved first and last residue. D genes are given only for firm matches. Size is stated for part of the rows, as once, few or many counts, or as a class when the clone is expanded.

V gene	J gene	clone size	D gene	CDR3 DNA	CDR3 protein
TRBV5-1	TRBJ2-2	few	TRBD1	TGCGCCAGCAGCTCGGACAGGGGGCTTAGCAGTGGGGAGCTGTTTTTT	CASSSDRGLSSGELFF
TRBV20-1	TRBJ2-7	few	TRBD2	TGCAGTGCTACCTTAGCGGGGCTCTCCTACGAGCAGTACTTC	CSATLAGLSYEQYF
TRBV5-1	TRBJ2-3	few	TRBD2	TGCGCCAGCAGCTTAAACCAAGCGGGAGTGGTGAAAGATACGCAGTATTTT	CASSLNQAGVVKDTQYF
TRBV7-7	TRBJ2-5	few	-	TGTGCTAGCAGCCCAGGGGGGCGGGAGTCAGTCGGCATGGAGACCCAGTACTTC	CASSPGGRESVGMETQYF
TRBV5-1	TRBJ2-7	few	TRBD1	TGCGCCAGCAGCTCGGGACAGGGCCTCTCCTACGAGCAGTACTTC	CASSSGQGLSYEQYF
TRBV10-2	TRBJ1-5	once	-	TGCGCCAGCAGTCACTATGGAGTTCAGCCCCAGCATTTT	CASSHYGVQPQHF
TRBV12-3/TRBV12-4	TRBJ2-1	few	-	TGTGCCAGCAGTTTAGTGCCCCTTCTGGATGAGCAGTTCTTC	CASSLVPLLDEQFF
TRBV7-3	TRBJ2-1	few	TRBD2	TGTGCCAGCAGCCCCCTCCCTAGCGGGACTACTAATGAGCAGTTCTTC	CASSPLPSGTTNEQFF
TRBV3-1	TRBJ2-5	-	-	TGTGCCAGCACCGCACTAGGGGTCGAGACCCAGTACTTC	CASTALGVETQYF
TRBV6-2/TRBV6-3	TRBJ1-2	once	TRBD1	TGTGCCAGCACCACGACAGGGACTAACTATGGCTACACCTTC	CASTTTGTNYGYTF